This record looks at one TCR beta chain sequence and its context. The antigen is not known. TCRdb ran MiXCR on the reads and lists one entry per CDR3 protein. There are a few hundred thousand distinct CDR3 sequences in the sample; nearly 35% occur only once, and approximately 12% lies in the top ten. The data were taken from a study of T cell repertoires in cytomegalovirus infection. Study-level background: From public TCR beta signatures came an indication of both CMV infection and matching HLA type. General study findings and limits: There were carriers of CMV plus the relevant HLA, and cumulative public TCR beta family frequency identified them. Ex vivo, HLA-C-restricted CMV-specific TCR beta clonotypes prevailed over the rest of the response.

The material was cultured PBMCs, obtained from culture after CMV antigen stimulation. The TCR was taken from a human donor in good health (CMV status not recorded). Some clones in this sample may be carry-over from other donors' samples.

CDR3 in amino acids: CAIGLNTGELFF. Here the CDR3 DNA reads TGTGCCATCGGTCTTAACACCGGGGAGCTGTTTTTT. V is TRBV10-3 and J is TRBJ2-2; D uncertain. V lost 8 bases and J lost 2, with 6 bases in between. Germline V gene data show CDR1 as ENHRY and CDR2 as SYGVKD. The CDR3 has 12 amino acids.